This T cell receptor beta chain is from a study of vaccination and CD4 T cells after COVID-19. The Oncomine TCR Beta short-read assay was applied to DNA of cultured CD4+ T cells. Via MiXCR, TCRdb re-called the PCR reads, giving one row per CDR3 protein. This sample yields about 10,000 distinct CDR3 sequences, of which roughly 24% are seen a single time; about an eighth belongs to the top ten. Note on this clonotype: Its antigen is not identified.

The germline V gene has CDR1 MDHEN and CDR2 SYDVKM. The CDR3 contains 15 residues. J gave up 2 bases and V 5 bases, and 6 bases lay outside the gene matches. The treatment: roughly 10-day PBMC culture with coronavirus spike peptide pools or control peptides (ViraFEST assay). Material: CD4+ T cells from blood, cultured in vitro, obtained after SARS-CoV-2 vaccination. This chain connects TRBV28 to TRBJ1-5; 7 bases agree with TRBD1. This sequence originates from a human donor who had recovered from COVID-19. CDR3 sequence (DNA): TGTGCCAGCAGTCTAAGGACAGGCCGCAATCAGCCCCAGCATTTT. Translated, it gives CASSLRTGRNQPQHF.